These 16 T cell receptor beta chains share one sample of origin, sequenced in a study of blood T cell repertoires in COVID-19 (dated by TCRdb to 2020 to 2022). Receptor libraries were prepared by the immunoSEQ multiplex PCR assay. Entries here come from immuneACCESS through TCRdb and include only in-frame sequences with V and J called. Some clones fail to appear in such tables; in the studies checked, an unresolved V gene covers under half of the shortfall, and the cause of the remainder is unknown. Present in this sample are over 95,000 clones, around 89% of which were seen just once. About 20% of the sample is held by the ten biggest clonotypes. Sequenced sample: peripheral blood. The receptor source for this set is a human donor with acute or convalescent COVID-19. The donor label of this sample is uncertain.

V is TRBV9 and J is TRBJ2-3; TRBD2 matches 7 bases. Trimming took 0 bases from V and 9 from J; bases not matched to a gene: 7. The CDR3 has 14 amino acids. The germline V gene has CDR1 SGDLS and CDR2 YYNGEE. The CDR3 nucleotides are TGTGCCAGCAGCGTAGAACCAGCGGGAAGAACGCAGTATTTT. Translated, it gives CASSVEPAGRTQYF.

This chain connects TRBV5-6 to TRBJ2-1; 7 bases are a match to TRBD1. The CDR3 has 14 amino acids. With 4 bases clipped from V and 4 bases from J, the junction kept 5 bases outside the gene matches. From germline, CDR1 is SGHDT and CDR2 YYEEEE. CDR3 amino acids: CASSATGKYNEQFF. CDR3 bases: TGTGCCAGCAGCGCGACAGGGAAATACAATGAGCAGTTCTTC.

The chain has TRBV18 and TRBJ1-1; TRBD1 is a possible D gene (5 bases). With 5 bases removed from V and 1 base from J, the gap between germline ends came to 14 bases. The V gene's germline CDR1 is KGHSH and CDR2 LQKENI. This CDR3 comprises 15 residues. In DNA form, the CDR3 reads TGTGCCAGCTCATCGGGTCCCACAGGGAACACTGAAGCTTTCTTT. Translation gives CASSSGPTGNTEAFF.

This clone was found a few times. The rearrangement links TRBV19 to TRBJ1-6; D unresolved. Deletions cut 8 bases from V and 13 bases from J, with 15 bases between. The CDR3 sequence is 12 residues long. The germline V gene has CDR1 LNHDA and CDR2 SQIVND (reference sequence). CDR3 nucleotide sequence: TGTGCCAGTCAGTCTTCGGGGTCTCCCCTCCACTTT. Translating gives CASQSSGSPLHF. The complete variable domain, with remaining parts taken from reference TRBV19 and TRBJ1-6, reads DGGITQSPKYLFRKEGQNVTLSCEQNLNHDAMYWYRQDPGQGLRLIYYSQIVNDFQKGDIAEGYSVSREKKESFPLTVTSAQKNPTAFYLCASQSSGSPLHFGNGTRLTVT.

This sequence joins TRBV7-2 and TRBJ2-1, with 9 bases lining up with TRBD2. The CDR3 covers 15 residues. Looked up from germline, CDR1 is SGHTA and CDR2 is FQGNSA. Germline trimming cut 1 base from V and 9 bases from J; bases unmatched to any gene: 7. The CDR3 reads CASSLDFSGSAEQFF. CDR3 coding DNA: TGTGCCAGCAGCTTAGACTTTAGCGGGAGTGCTGAGCAGTTCTTC.

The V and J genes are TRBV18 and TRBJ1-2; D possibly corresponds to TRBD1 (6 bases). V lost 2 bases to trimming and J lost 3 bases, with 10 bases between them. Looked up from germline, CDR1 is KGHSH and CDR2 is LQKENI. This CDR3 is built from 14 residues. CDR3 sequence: CASSPDRNHYGYTF. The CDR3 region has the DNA TGTGCCAGCTCACCAGACAGGAATCACTATGGCTACACCTTC.

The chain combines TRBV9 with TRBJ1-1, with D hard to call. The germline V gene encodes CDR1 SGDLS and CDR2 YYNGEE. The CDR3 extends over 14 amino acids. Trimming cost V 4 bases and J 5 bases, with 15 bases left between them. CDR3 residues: CASSPTLGGTEAFF. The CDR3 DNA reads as TGTGCCAGCAGCCCTACGTTGGGAGGGACTGAAGCTTTCTTT. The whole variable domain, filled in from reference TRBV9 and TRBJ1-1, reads DSGVTQTPKHLITATGQRVTLRCSPRSGDLSVYWYQQSLDQGLQFLIQYYNGEERAKGNILERFSAQQFPDLHSELNLSSLELGDSALYFCASSPTLGGTEAFFGQGTRLTVV.

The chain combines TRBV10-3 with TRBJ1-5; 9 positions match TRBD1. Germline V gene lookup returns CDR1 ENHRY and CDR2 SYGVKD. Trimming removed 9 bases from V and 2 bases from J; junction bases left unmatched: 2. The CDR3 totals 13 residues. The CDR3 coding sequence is TGTGCCATAACAGGGGGCGGCAATCAGCCCCAGCATTTT. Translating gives CAITGGGNQPQHF.

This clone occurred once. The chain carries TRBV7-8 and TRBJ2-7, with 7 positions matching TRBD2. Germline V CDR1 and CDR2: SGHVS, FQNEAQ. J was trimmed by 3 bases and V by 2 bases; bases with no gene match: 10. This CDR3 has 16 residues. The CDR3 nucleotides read TGTGCCAGCAGCTTACCTCCTCCTAGCGGCTACTACGAGCAGTACTTC. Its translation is CASSLPPPSGYYEQYF.

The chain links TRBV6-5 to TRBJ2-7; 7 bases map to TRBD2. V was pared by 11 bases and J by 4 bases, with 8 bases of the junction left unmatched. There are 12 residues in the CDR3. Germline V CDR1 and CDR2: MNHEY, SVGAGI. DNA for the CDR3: TGTGCCTCAACAAGCGGGATGTACGAGCAGTACTTC. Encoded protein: CASTSGMYEQYF.

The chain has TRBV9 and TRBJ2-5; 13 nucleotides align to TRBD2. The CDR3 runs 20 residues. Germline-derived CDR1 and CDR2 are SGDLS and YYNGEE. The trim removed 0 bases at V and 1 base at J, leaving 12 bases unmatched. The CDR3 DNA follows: TGTGCCAGCAGCGTAGCCACGGGAGGGCGGACTAGCGGGGGCCAAGAGACCCAGTACTTC. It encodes CASSVATGGRTSGGQETQYF.

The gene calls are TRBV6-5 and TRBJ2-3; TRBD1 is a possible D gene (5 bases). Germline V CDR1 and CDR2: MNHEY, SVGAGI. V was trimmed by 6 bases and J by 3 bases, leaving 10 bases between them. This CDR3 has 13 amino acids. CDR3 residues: CASRRTGTDTQYF. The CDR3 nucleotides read TGTGCCAGCAGGAGAACAGGTACAGATACGCAGTATTTT.

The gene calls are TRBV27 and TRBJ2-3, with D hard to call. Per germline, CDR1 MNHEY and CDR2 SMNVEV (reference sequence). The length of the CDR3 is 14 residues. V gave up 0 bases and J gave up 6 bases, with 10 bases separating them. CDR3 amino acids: CASSLSPQWDTQYF. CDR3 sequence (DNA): TGTGCCAGCAGTTTATCTCCGCAGTGGGATACGCAGTATTTT.

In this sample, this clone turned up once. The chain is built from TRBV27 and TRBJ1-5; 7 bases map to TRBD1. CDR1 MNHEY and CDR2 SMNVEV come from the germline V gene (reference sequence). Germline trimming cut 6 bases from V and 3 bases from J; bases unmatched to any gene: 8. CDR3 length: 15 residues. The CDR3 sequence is CASSIMGQLNQPQHF. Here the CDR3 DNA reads TGTGCCAGCAGCATAATGGGACAGCTCAATCAGCCCCAGCATTTT.

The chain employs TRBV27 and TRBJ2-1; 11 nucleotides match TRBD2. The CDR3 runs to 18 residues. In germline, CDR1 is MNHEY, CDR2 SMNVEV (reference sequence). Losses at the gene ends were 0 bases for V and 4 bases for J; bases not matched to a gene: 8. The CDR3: CASSLSASGGFSYNEQFF. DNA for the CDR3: TGTGCCAGCAGTTTATCGGCTAGCGGGGGGTTCTCATACAATGAGCAGTTCTTC.

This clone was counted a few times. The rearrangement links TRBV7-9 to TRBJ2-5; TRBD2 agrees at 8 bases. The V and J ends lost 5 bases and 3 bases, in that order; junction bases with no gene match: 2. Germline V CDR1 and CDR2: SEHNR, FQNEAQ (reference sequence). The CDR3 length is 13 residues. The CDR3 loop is CASSIGGEETQYF. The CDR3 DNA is TGTGCCAGCAGCATCGGGGGGGAAGAGACCCAGTACTTC.